This entry lists 22 T cell receptor beta chains sequenced from one sample in a study of Ad26.COV2.S vaccination and SARS-CoV-2 variants. Data came from immunoSEQ multiplex PCR; TCRdb stores just in-frame clones and leaves some out. The data hold 350,000 to 500,000 clones, with roughly 91% observed a single time. Described treatment: 15 to 20 received Ad26.COV2.S at low or high dose, single or two shots; roughly five received placebo; per-sample allocation not given. Day 63 after the first injection of vaccine or placebo was the sampling time. The sequencing here drew on peripheral blood, taken in a trial of Ad26.COV2.S vaccine versus placebo. Receptors originate from a person between 18 and 65 years old who received the Ad26.COV2.S COVID-19 vaccine or a placebo.

This clone was recorded once. The chain recombines TRBV10-3 with TRBJ1-4; the match to TRBD1 covers 9 bases. This CDR3 is 16 amino acids long. V was clipped by 2 bases and J by 3 bases; unmatched bases: 4. Germline lookup yields CDR1 ENHRY and CDR2 SYGVKD. CDR3 nucleotides: TGTGCCATCAGTGAGCACAGGGGGCAGTCTAATGAAAAACTGTTTTTT. Its translation: CAISEHRGQSNEKLFF.

A few counts support this clone. J is TRBJ1-5 and V is TRBV6-2 or TRBV6-3; 7 bases align to TRBD1. Germline assignment: CDR1 MNHEY and CDR2 SVGEGT. Trimming cost V 6 bases and J 6 bases; bases outside gene matches: 5. The CDR3 loop spans 13 amino acids. For the CDR3, the DNA is TGTGCCAGCAGCTCACAGGGGACTCAGCCCCAGCATTTT. Residues: CASSSQGTQPQHF.

This clone was counted only a few times. V usage is TRBV4-3 and J usage is TRBJ1-5; D is unresolved. Germline V gene sequence: CDR1 LGHNA, CDR2 YSLEER. The CDR3 loop spans 13 amino acids. V was clipped by 0 bases and J by 6 bases, with 6 bases between them. In DNA, the CDR3 is TGCGCCAGCAGCCAAGATGTCGTTCAGCCCCAGCATTTT. Translated: CASSQDVVQPQHF.

This sequence joins TRBV5-4 and TRBJ1-2, with 7 bases that match TRBD1. The ends lost 4 bases at V and 5 bases at J; junction bases unmatched: 11. This CDR3 comprises 15 residues. Looked up from germline, CDR1 is SGHNT and CDR2 is YYREEE (reference sequence). The CDR3 nucleotides are TGTGCCAGCAGCCCGGGTGGGGGGGACAGATATGGCTACACCTTC. Translating gives CASSPGGGDRYGYTF.

The chain has TRBV27 and TRBJ1-5; D perhaps matches TRBD1 (5 bases). CDR3 length: 13 amino acids. Germline CDR1 MNHEY, CDR2 SMNVEV (reference sequence). V was clipped by 5 bases and J by 9 bases, with 14 bases between them. CDR3 protein: CASSPGTLRPQHF. The CDR3 region has the DNA TGTGCCAGCAGTCCCGGGACCCTTCGGCCCCAGCATTTT.

On this clone itself: Other DNA sequences in the sample encode the same CDR3. The J gene is TRBJ2-1, the V gene TRBV18; TRBD2 aligns across 9 bases. Trimming cost V 0 bases and J 8 bases; bases outside gene matches: 8. Looked up from germline, CDR1 is KGHSH and CDR2 is LQKENI. The CDR3 totals 16 residues. CDR3 in DNA: TGTGCCAGCTCACCACCGGGAGCGGGAGGCGGCGATGAGCAGTTCTTC. Translation gives CASSPPGAGGGDEQFF. Full variable domain (remainder filled in from reference TRBV18 and TRBJ2-1): NAGVMQNPRHLVRRRGQEARLRCSPMKGHSHVYWYRQLPEEGLKFMVYLQKENIIDESGMPKERFSAEFPKEGPSILRIQQVVRGDSAAYFCASSPPGAGGGDEQFFGPGTRLTVL.

This chain uses TRBV19 with TRBJ1-1, with D maybe TRBD1 (5 bases). Trimming shortened V by 5 bases and J by 6 bases, and 10 bases separated the two germline ends. The CDR3 contains 12 residues. The germline V gene has CDR1 LNHDA and CDR2 SQIVND (reference sequence). CDR3 in amino acids: CASSLRGAEAFF. Here the CDR3 DNA reads TGTGCCAGTAGTTTGAGGGGAGCTGAAGCTTTCTTT.

This chain links TRBV19 with TRBJ1-4; TRBD1 is a possible D gene (5 bases). The germline V gene encodes CDR1 LNHDA and CDR2 SQIVND (reference sequence). This CDR3 region has 15 residues. V was pared by 7 bases and J by 0 bases, with 12 bases between. CDR3 DNA sequence: TGTGCCAGTAACCCCGGGACCGCAACTAATGAAAAACTGTTTTTT. Its protein product is CASNPGTATNEKLFF.

The chain carries TRBV29-1 and TRBJ2-7; 12 bases match TRBD2. Per the germline V gene, CDR1 is SQVTM and CDR2 is ANQGSEA. This CDR3 has 15 amino acids. Trimming took 5 bases from V and 1 from J; bases not matched to a gene: 6. The CDR3 DNA reads TGCAGCGTTCAAAGACTAGCGGGAGAGTCCTACGAGCAGTACTTC. Translated, it gives CSVQRLAGESYEQYF.

The genes are TRBV7-9 and TRBJ2-5, with D tentatively TRBD1 (6 bases). The CDR3 totals 17 residues. The germline gives CDR1 SEHNR, CDR2 FQNEAQ (reference sequence). Trimming left V 5 bases short and J 4 bases short, with 23 bases between. CDR3 protein: CASSPPSGTPQRETQYF. The DNA of the CDR3 is TGTGCCAGCAGCCCTCCTTCCGGGACACCGCAACGAGAGACCCAGTACTTC.

This chain connects TRBV2 to TRBJ1-1, with D possibly TRBD1 on 5 matching bases. V was shortened by 7 bases and J by 4 bases, with 13 bases between the two germline ends. The CDR3 loop spans 13 amino acids. Germline-derived CDR1 and CDR2 are SNHLY and FYNNEI. CDR3 amino acids: CASTGELGTEAFF. As DNA, the CDR3 is TGTGCCAGCACGGGGGAACTGGGCACTGAAGCTTTCTTT.

The chain couples TRBV9 to TRBJ1-1; the match to TRBD1 covers 9 bases. Per the germline V gene, CDR1 is SGDLS and CDR2 is YYNGEE. This CDR3 is 16 amino acids long. Trimming took 2 bases from V and 1 from J; bases not matched to a gene: 6. The CDR3 nucleotides are TGTGCCAGCAGCGTGGGGACAGGGTGGAAGAACACTGAAGCTTTCTTT. It encodes CASSVGTGWKNTEAFF.

This clone was counted a single time. J is TRBJ2-7 and V is TRBV5-1; 7 bases agree with TRBD2. The junction had 15 bases not matched to a gene; V was cut back by 0 bases and J by 6 bases. Germline V CDR1 and CDR2: SGHRS, YFSETQ. The CDR3 is 17 residues long. The DNA for the CDR3 is TGCGCCAGCAGCTTGGGGCCGAGGGACTACGCGTTATCCGAGCAGTACTTC. Amino acid sequence: CASSLGPRDYALSEQYF.

Here the CDR3 reads CASSEGLAGARETQYF. The CDR3 DNA follows: TGTGCCAGCTCCGAGGGACTAGCGGGAGCGCGAGAGACCCAGTACTTC. The chain is built from TRBV18 and TRBJ2-5, with 14 positions matching TRBD2. This CDR3 has 16 residues. V was clipped by 6 bases and J by 4 bases; unmatched bases: 7. The germline CDR1 and CDR2 sequences are KGHSH and LQKENI.

The chain combines TRBV29-1 with TRBJ2-1; D tentatively fits TRBD1 or TRBD2 (6 bases each). The CDR3 has 17 residues. V shed 5 bases and J shed 2 bases, with 22 bases lying between them. CDR1 is SQVTM, CDR2 ANQGSEA, per germline. The CDR3: CSVLIEEGGITYNEQFF. For the CDR3, the DNA is TGCAGCGTTTTAATCGAGGAGGGGGGCATAACCTACAATGAGCAGTTCTTC.

The chain couples TRBV10-3 to TRBJ2-7; D gene unclear. Per the germline V gene, CDR1 is ENHRY and CDR2 is SYGVKD. There are 12 residues in the CDR3. V lost 4 bases to trimming and J lost 2 bases, with 6 bases between them. The DNA for the CDR3 is TGTGCCATCAGTGCCGTGCCCTACGAGCAGTACTTC. Translation: CAISAVPYEQYF.

This chain joins TRBV4-2 and TRBJ2-7; 13 bases agree with TRBD2. V gave up 0 bases and J gave up 4 bases; unmatched junction bases: 0. The germline gives CDR1 LGHNA, CDR2 YNFKEQ. This CDR3 spans 15 amino acids. The CDR3 DNA sequence: TGTGCCAGCAGCCAAGAACTAGCGGGAGGGTACGAGCAGTACTTC. The encoded protein is CASSQELAGGYEQYF.

This chain uses TRBV23-1 with TRBJ1-5; 7 positions agree with TRBD1. TRBV23-1 is classed as an ORF, of uncertain function. Trimming removed 2 bases from V and 7 bases from J; junction bases left unmatched: 8. The CDR3 extends over 15 amino acids. The CDR3 protein is CASSQVGQGDQPQHF. In DNA form, the CDR3 reads TGCGCCAGCAGTCAAGTGGGGCAGGGGGACCAGCCCCAGCATTTT.

This clone occurred once. The chain carries TRBV24-1 and TRBJ2-5; 7 bases match TRBD1. In germline, CDR1 is KGHDR, CDR2 SFDVKD. CDR3 length equals 15 residues. With V trimmed by 2 bases and J by 3 bases, 5 bases remained unmatched. The CDR3 here is CATSDSRTGEETQYF. The DNA of the CDR3 is TGTGCCACCAGTGATTCTCGGACAGGAGAAGAGACCCAGTACTTC.

This chain joins TRBV27 and TRBJ2-5; 8 positions match TRBD1. Trimming cost V 8 bases and J 1 base; bases outside gene matches: 6. The CDR3 length is 14 residues. Germline CDR1 is MNHEY and CDR2 is SMNVEV (reference sequence). CDR3: CASAGTGTQETQYF. The CDR3 region has the DNA TGTGCCAGCGCCGGGACAGGAACCCAAGAGACCCAGTACTTC.

This sequence joins TRBV10-3 and TRBJ1-4, with a weak D call TRBD1 (5 bases). Looked up from germline, CDR1 is ENHRY and CDR2 is SYGVKD. Trimming left V 11 bases short and J 3 bases short, with 13 bases between. CDR3 length: 13 amino acids. CDR3: CAGAQGPNEKLFF. CDR3 coding DNA: TGTGCCGGCGCTCAGGGACCTAATGAAAAACTGTTTTTT.

The rearrangement uses TRBV27 and TRBJ2-5, with unresolved D. This CDR3 has 14 amino acids. Per germline, CDR1 MNHEY and CDR2 SMNVEV (reference sequence). V was pared by 1 base and J by 1 base, with 7 bases between. This CDR3 is CASSLWASQETQYF. DNA of the CDR3: TGTGCCAGCAGTTTATGGGCCTCCCAAGAGACCCAGTACTTC.